This TCR beta chain came from a study of shared clonotypes between healthy human individuals. Findings and limits, study-wide: Around 5% was the fraction of naive CD4 clonotypes found shared across a few donors.

With respect to this clone: Its antigen is undetermined.

The V gene's germline CDR1 is SQVTM and CDR2 ANQGSEA. V was pared by 4 bases and J by 3 bases, with 3 bases of the junction left unmatched. This CDR3 contains 13 residues. Measured with immunoSEQ multiplex PCR; TCRdb has only the in-frame clones, and not every one. The sample shows around 1.5 million clones, around 98% of them seen only once. The source is a man younger than 40 in good health. V is TRBV29-1 and J is TRBJ2-5; 9 bases align to TRBD2. Sequencing was performed on naive CD4+ T cells sorted from blood. The sample's subset: CD45RA+ positively selected. The CDR3 nucleotides read TGCAGCGTTGTTCGCGGGAGGGAAGAGACCCAGTACTTC. It yields the protein CSVVRGREETQYF.